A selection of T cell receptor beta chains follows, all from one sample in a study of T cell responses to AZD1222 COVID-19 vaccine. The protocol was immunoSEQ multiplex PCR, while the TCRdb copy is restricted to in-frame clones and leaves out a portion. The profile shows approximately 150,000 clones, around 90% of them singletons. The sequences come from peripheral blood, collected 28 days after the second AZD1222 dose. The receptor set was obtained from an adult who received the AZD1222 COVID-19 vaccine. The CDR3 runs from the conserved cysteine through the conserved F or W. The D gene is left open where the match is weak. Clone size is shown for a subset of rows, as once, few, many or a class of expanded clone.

CDR3 DNA: TGCGCCAGCAGTGAGTCGGGGGGGTACAATGAGCAGTTCTTC
CDR3 protein: CASSESGGYNEQFF
D gene: TRBD2
V gene: TRBV10-2
J gene: TRBJ2-1
clone size: -
CDR3 length: 14

CDR3 DNA: TGTGCCAGCAGCGTTGGGACTAGCGGGAGGTCGACAAACAATGAGCAGTTCTTC
CDR3 protein: CASSVGTSGRSTNNEQFF
D gene: TRBD2
V gene: TRBV9
J gene: TRBJ2-1
clone size: -
CDR3 length: 18

CDR3 DNA: TGTGCCAGCAGCTTGGGCCCTGAAGCTTTCTTT
CDR3 protein: CASSLGPEAFF
D gene: -
V gene: TRBV5-6
J gene: TRBJ1-1
clone size: -
CDR3 length: 11

CDR3 DNA: TGTGCCAGCAGCTTAGGACTAGCGGGAGTGGGCAGGTTGTTTTTT
CDR3 protein: CASSLGLAGVGRLFF
D gene: TRBD2
V gene: TRBV5-4
J gene: TRBJ2-2
clone size: -
CDR3 length: 15

CDR3 DNA: TGTGCCAGAAGCCCCTCGCAGCGGGGGGGCCTCGCCGGGGAGCTGTTTTTT
CDR3 protein: CARSPSQRGGLAGELFF
D gene: TRBD2
V gene: TRBV5-3
J gene: TRBJ2-2
clone size: once
CDR3 length: 17

CDR3 DNA: TGTGCCAGCAGGCAGTCGAACACCGGGGAGCTGTTTTTT
CDR3 protein: CASRQSNTGELFF
D gene: -
V gene: TRBV28
J gene: TRBJ2-2
clone size: few
CDR3 length: 13

CDR3 DNA: TGTGCCAGCAGTTTAGAGGGTAAAGGAGGTGGCTACACCTTC
CDR3 protein: CASSLEGKGGGYTF
D gene: -
V gene: TRBV27
J gene: TRBJ1-2
clone size: -
CDR3 length: 14

CDR3 DNA: TGTGCCTGGAGTCCCCTGTGGGCTGCCGGAAACACCATATATTTT
CDR3 protein: CAWSPLWAAGNTIYF
D gene: -
V gene: TRBV30
J gene: TRBJ1-3
clone size: -
CDR3 length: 15

CDR3 DNA: TGTGCCAGCAGCTTGGGGGTTGGCTACACCTTC
CDR3 protein: CASSLGVGYTF
D gene: -
V gene: TRBV5-6
J gene: TRBJ1-2
clone size: -
CDR3 length: 11

CDR3 DNA: TGTGCCAGCAGCCTCGAAGAATGGGGGTTAGGCACTGAAGCTTTCTTT
CDR3 protein: CASSLEEWGLGTEAFF
D gene: -
V gene: TRBV14
J gene: TRBJ1-1
clone size: -
CDR3 length: 16

CDR3 DNA: TGTGCCAGCAGCATCGGGACTAGCAAATACAATGAGCAGTTCTTC
CDR3 protein: CASSIGTSKYNEQFF
D gene: TRBD2
V gene: TRBV7-7
J gene: TRBJ2-1
clone size: -
CDR3 length: 15

CDR3 DNA: TGCGCCAGCAGCCAAGGGAGCGGGAGGTCGCACAACGAGCAGTACTTC
CDR3 protein: CASSQGSGRSHNEQYF
D gene: TRBD2
V gene: TRBV4-1
J gene: TRBJ2-7
clone size: few
CDR3 length: 16

CDR3 DNA: TGTGCCAGCAGTGGCGACGGCAATGAGCAGTTCTTC
CDR3 protein: CASSGDGNEQFF
D gene: -
V gene: TRBV12-3/TRBV12-4
J gene: TRBJ2-1
clone size: -
CDR3 length: 12

CDR3 DNA: TGTGCCAGCAGCGTGGGGGGTTTTGTTGCGCCCCTCCACTTT
CDR3 protein: CASSVGGFVAPLHF
D gene: -
V gene: TRBV11-2
J gene: TRBJ1-6
clone size: -
CDR3 length: 14

CDR3 DNA: TGTGCCACCAGCAGAGATCTACAGGGCAACGAGCAGTACTTC
CDR3 protein: CATSRDLQGNEQYF
D gene: -
V gene: TRBV15
J gene: TRBJ2-7
clone size: -
CDR3 length: 14

CDR3 DNA: TGTGCCAGCAGCTCGGGGGCATTTAGCAATCAGCCCCAGCATTTT
CDR3 protein: CASSSGAFSNQPQHF
D gene: -
V gene: TRBV5-6
J gene: TRBJ1-5
clone size: -
CDR3 length: 15

CDR3 DNA: TGTGCCAGTAGTATAGGGCGGGCGGCAAAGGAGCTGTTTTTT
CDR3 protein: CASSIGRAAKELFF
D gene: -
V gene: TRBV19
J gene: TRBJ2-2
clone size: -
CDR3 length: 14

CDR3 DNA: TGTGCCAGCAGCTTGGATGGGACTAGCTACAATGAGCAGTTCTTC
CDR3 protein: CASSLDGTSYNEQFF
D gene: TRBD2
V gene: TRBV11-3
J gene: TRBJ2-1
clone size: -
CDR3 length: 15

CDR3 DNA: TGTGCCAGCACCGCCCTCTGGGCAGGGGGATACGAGCAGTACTTC
CDR3 protein: CASTALWAGGYEQYF
D gene: TRBD1
V gene: TRBV28
J gene: TRBJ2-7
clone size: -
CDR3 length: 15

CDR3 DNA: TGTGCCAGCAGTTCAATACGGCGGGACAGGGCATTTAATGAAAAACTGTTTTTT
CDR3 protein: CASSSIRRDRAFNEKLFF
D gene: TRBD1
V gene: TRBV28
J gene: TRBJ1-4
clone size: -
CDR3 length: 18

CDR3 DNA: TGTGCCAGCAGCCAGGGGAGCGGGAGCTCCTACGAGCAGTACTTC
CDR3 protein: CASSQGSGSSYEQYF
D gene: TRBD2
V gene: TRBV11-3
J gene: TRBJ2-7
clone size: -
CDR3 length: 15

CDR3 DNA: TGTGCCTGGAGTCCAACAGATGAAAAACTGTTTTTT
CDR3 protein: CAWSPTDEKLFF
D gene: -
V gene: TRBV30
J gene: TRBJ1-4
clone size: -
CDR3 length: 12

CDR3 DNA: TGTGCCAGCAGCTCCCAACCAAACCAAGAGACCCAGTACTTC
CDR3 protein: CASSSQPNQETQYF
D gene: -
V gene: TRBV11-2
J gene: TRBJ2-5
clone size: -
CDR3 length: 14

CDR3 DNA: TGCGCCAGCAGCCAAGATACGGGGGGGAATCAGCCCCAGCATTTT
CDR3 protein: CASSQDTGGNQPQHF
D gene: -
V gene: TRBV4-1
J gene: TRBJ1-5
clone size: -
CDR3 length: 15

CDR3 DNA: TGTGCCATTGGGGGGACTAACGGGAATGAGCAGTTCTTC
CDR3 protein: CAIGGTNGNEQFF
D gene: TRBD2
V gene: TRBV28
J gene: TRBJ2-1
clone size: once
CDR3 length: 13

CDR3 DNA: TGTGCCAGCAGTTACGGGGGACAGCGTTCATCCGAGCAGTACTTC
CDR3 protein: CASSYGGQRSSEQYF
D gene: TRBD1
V gene: TRBV6-6
J gene: TRBJ2-7
clone size: -
CDR3 length: 15

CDR3 DNA: TGTGCCAGCAGTTTATTGCGGACAGGGAAGATATACGAGCAGTACTTC
CDR3 protein: CASSLLRTGKIYEQYF
D gene: TRBD1
V gene: TRBV27
J gene: TRBJ2-7
clone size: once
CDR3 length: 16

CDR3 DNA: TGTGCCAGCAGCACTCAGACAGGGCCGAATGAAAAACTGTTTTTT
CDR3 protein: CASSTQTGPNEKLFF
D gene: TRBD1
V gene: TRBV9
J gene: TRBJ1-4
clone size: -
CDR3 length: 15

CDR3 DNA: TGTGCCAGTAGTATTTCGGCAGGCCGGTGGGATGGCTACACCTTC
CDR3 protein: CASSISAGRWDGYTF
D gene: -
V gene: TRBV19
J gene: TRBJ1-2
clone size: -
CDR3 length: 15

CDR3 DNA: TGCGCCAGCAGCTTGGCCCCTAGCGGGGGCACAGATACGCAGTATTTT
CDR3 protein: CASSLAPSGGTDTQYF
D gene: TRBD2
V gene: TRBV5-1
J gene: TRBJ2-3
clone size: -
CDR3 length: 16

CDR3 DNA: TGTGCCAGCAGCCCGGGACTAGCGGCAGATACGCAGTATTTT
CDR3 protein: CASSPGLAADTQYF
D gene: TRBD2
V gene: TRBV13
J gene: TRBJ2-3
clone size: -
CDR3 length: 14

CDR3 DNA: TGTGCCAGCAGCCCGGAGACGACTAGAGAGCAGTACTTC
CDR3 protein: CASSPETTREQYF
D gene: -
V gene: TRBV13
J gene: TRBJ2-7
clone size: medium-sized
CDR3 length: 13

CDR3 DNA: TGTGCCACCAGTGATCGGTACGAGCAGTACTTC
CDR3 protein: CATSDRYEQYF
D gene: -
V gene: TRBV24-1
J gene: TRBJ2-7
clone size: -
CDR3 length: 11

CDR3 DNA: TGTGCCAGCAGCGTAGATTCGGCAGGCTTAAACACCATATATTTT
CDR3 protein: CASSVDSAGLNTIYF
D gene: -
V gene: TRBV9
J gene: TRBJ1-3
clone size: -
CDR3 length: 15

CDR3 DNA: TGTGCCAGCAGTTCACAGGGCTCTTACTATGGCTACACCTTC
CDR3 protein: CASSSQGSYYGYTF
D gene: -
V gene: TRBV6-5
J gene: TRBJ1-2
clone size: -
CDR3 length: 14

CDR3 DNA: TGTGCCAGCAGCTTAGCAGCCCTCACAGATACGCAGTATTTT
CDR3 protein: CASSLAALTDTQYF
D gene: -
V gene: TRBV7-9
J gene: TRBJ2-3
clone size: -
CDR3 length: 14

CDR3 DNA: TGCGCCAGCAGCTTGGGGACAGGGTTAGAGACCCAGTACTTC
CDR3 protein: CASSLGTGLETQYF
D gene: TRBD1
V gene: TRBV5-1
J gene: TRBJ2-5
clone size: once
CDR3 length: 14

CDR3 DNA: TGTGCCTGGAGTTGGACAGGGGATTACAATCAGCCCCAGCATTTT
CDR3 protein: CAWSWTGDYNQPQHF
D gene: TRBD1
V gene: TRBV30
J gene: TRBJ1-5
clone size: -
CDR3 length: 15

CDR3 DNA: TGTGCCAGCAGTAATACAGGGGGAGGAAGAGAGACCCAGTACTTC
CDR3 protein: CASSNTGGGRETQYF
D gene: TRBD1
V gene: TRBV2
J gene: TRBJ2-5
clone size: -
CDR3 length: 15

CDR3 DNA: TGTGCCAGCAGCTTTTCAGGGTCGAACACCGGGGAGCTGTTTTTT
CDR3 protein: CASSFSGSNTGELFF
D gene: -
V gene: TRBV7-8
J gene: TRBJ2-2
clone size: -
CDR3 length: 15

CDR3 DNA: TGCGCCAGCAGACCGACCGGGACAGGGGAATCCAATGAGCAGTTCTTC
CDR3 protein: CASRPTGTGESNEQFF
D gene: TRBD1
V gene: TRBV5-1
J gene: TRBJ2-1
clone size: -
CDR3 length: 16

CDR3 DNA: TGTGCCAGCTCCCCCGGCTGGAATTCACCCCTCCACTTT
CDR3 protein: CASSPGWNSPLHF
D gene: -
V gene: TRBV18
J gene: TRBJ1-6
clone size: -
CDR3 length: 13

CDR3 DNA: TGTGCCAGTACCACCGGCGGGGGAAATGAAAAACTGTTTTTT
CDR3 protein: CASTTGGGNEKLFF
D gene: -
V gene: TRBV19
J gene: TRBJ1-4
clone size: -
CDR3 length: 14

CDR3 DNA: TGTGCCAGCAGCTTAGGGACTAGCTGGCTCGTAAACAATGAGCAGTTCTTC
CDR3 protein: CASSLGTSWLVNNEQFF
D gene: TRBD2
V gene: TRBV5-5
J gene: TRBJ2-1
clone size: -
CDR3 length: 17